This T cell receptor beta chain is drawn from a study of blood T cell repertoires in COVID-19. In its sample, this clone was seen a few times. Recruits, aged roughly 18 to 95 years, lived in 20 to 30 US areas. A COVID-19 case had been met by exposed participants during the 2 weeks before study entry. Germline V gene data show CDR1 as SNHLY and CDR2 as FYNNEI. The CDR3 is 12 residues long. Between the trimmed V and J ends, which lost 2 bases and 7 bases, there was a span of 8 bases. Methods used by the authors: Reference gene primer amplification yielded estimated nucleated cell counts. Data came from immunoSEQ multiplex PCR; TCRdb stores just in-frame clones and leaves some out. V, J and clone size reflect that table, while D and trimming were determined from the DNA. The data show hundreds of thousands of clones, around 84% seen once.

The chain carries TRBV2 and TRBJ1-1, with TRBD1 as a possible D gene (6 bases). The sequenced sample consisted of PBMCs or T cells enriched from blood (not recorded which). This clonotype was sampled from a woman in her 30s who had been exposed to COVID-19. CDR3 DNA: TGTGCCAGCAGTGAACGACAGGTTGAAGCTTTCTTT. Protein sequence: CASSERQVEAFF.